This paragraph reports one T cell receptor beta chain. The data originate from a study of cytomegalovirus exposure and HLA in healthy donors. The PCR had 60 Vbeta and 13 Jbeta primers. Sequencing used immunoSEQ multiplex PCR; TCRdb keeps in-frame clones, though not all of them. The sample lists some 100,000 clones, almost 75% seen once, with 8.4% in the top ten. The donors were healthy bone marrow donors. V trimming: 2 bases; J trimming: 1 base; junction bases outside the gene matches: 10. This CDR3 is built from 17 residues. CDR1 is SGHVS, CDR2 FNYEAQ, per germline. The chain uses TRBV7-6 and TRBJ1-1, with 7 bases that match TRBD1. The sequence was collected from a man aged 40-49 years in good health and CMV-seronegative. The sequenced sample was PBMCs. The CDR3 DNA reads TGTGCCAGCAGCTTACTCCCACAGGGGAAGGAGAACACTGAAGCTTTCTTT. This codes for CASSLLPQGKENTEAFF.